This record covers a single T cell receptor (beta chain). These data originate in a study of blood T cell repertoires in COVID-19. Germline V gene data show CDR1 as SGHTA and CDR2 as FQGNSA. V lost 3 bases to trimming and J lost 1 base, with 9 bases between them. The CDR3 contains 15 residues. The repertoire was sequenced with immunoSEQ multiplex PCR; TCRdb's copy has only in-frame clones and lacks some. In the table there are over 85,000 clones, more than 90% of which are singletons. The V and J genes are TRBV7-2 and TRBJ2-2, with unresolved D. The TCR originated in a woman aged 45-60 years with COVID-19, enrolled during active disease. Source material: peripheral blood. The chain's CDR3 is CASSLLGENTGELFF. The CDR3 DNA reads TGTGCCAGCAGCTTGCTCGGAGAGAACACCGGGGAGCTGTTTTTT.